This TCR beta chain originates from a study of blood T cell repertoires in COVID-19. The wider study: Samples of COVID-19 (acute and convalescent) were obtained from the United States, Italy and Spain. The cDNA or gDNA used as material had been derived from T cells, B-cell-depleted T cells, or PBMCs.

In the original analysis: Quantification of nucleated cells was approximated via reference gene primer amplification. Assay used: immunoSEQ multiplex PCR; TCRdb lists only in-frame clones, some missing. The V and J calls and clone size are taken from that table; D and trimming were inferred from the DNA. The table shows about 240,000 clones, with approximately 85% occurring only once. The sequence derives from a man aged 50-60 years with COVID-19, enrolled during active disease. The source material was peripheral blood.

The chain's CDR3 is CASSESVLNPEAFF. DNA of the CDR3: TGTGCCAGCAGTGAATCGGTCCTCAACCCTGAAGCTTTCTTT. The chain combines TRBV25-1 with TRBJ1-1, with D unresolved. Germline CDR1 reads MGHDK; CDR2 reads SYGVNS. The CDR3 has 14 amino acids. Deletions cut 1 base from V and 6 bases from J, with 12 bases between.